What follows is one TCR beta chain and its context. The CDR3 totals 12 residues. Germline CDR1 reads LGHDT; CDR2 reads YNNKEL (reference sequence). The V gene lost 2 bases and the J gene lost 2 bases, with 4 bases spanning the gap. Living in under 30 US areas, the participants were between about 18 and 100 years of age. Clones were read by immunoSEQ multiplex PCR, and TCRdb kept only the in-frame ones, dropping some. This sample carries approximately 210,000 clones, roughly 90% of them seen once, and the ten largest clones take about 2.3%. The source of the sample is a study of blood T cell repertoires in COVID-19. Study-level background: PBMCs, B-cell-depleted T cells, or T cells provided the cDNA or gDNA that made up the material.

The rearrangement joins TRBV3-1 (or the pseudogene TRBV3-2) to TRBJ2-7; D is undetermined. Sequencing was carried out using PBMCs or T cells enriched from blood (not recorded which). The origin of this receptor is a woman in her twenties or thirties who had recovered from COVID-19. The CDR3 spells CASSQQTYEQYF. CDR3 DNA sequence: TGTGCCAGCAGCCAACAAACCTACGAGCAGTACTTC.